This TCR beta chain was profiled in a study of PD-1 blockade in classical Hodgkin lymphoma. General observations from the study: A significant rise in TCR diversity was seen by C4D1 for CD4+ cells but not for CD8+ cells. Among the patients, those starting nivolumab under 1 year after ASCT were excluded.

About this clone: Its specificity is unknown.

The CDR3 length is 12 residues. Per germline, CDR1 SGHDT and CDR2 YYEEEE. V was trimmed by 5 bases and J by 3 bases, leaving 6 bases between them. Exposure to brentuximab vedotin varied, and each patient had relapsed following autologous stem cell transplantation. Profiling relied on immunoSEQ multiplex PCR, and the TCRdb table lists in-frame clones only, not all of them. The data show tens of thousands of clones, 80% to 90% seen once. The specimen was peripheral blood mononuclear cells (PBMCs), collected at baseline. The sequence derives from a human donor with classical Hodgkin lymphoma. V is TRBV5-6 and J is TRBJ1-3, with a tentative D call TRBD1 (5 bases). This CDR3 reads CASRGHGNTIYF. The CDR3 DNA reads TGTGCCAGCAGGGGGCATGGAAACACCATATATTTT.